One and the same sample provided the 9 T cell receptor beta chains below, sequenced in a study of post-analysis software for immune sequencing data. Study conclusions and caveats: Controls had lower frequencies than patients of a few TRBV segments, which included TRBV5-6, TRBV5-1 and TRBV20-1.

The library was made from cDNA and included unique molecular identifiers. TCRdb itself ran the PCR reads through MiXCR, one entry per CDR3 protein. Of roughly 620,000 distinct CDR3 sequences in the sample, roughly 45% are singletons; the top ten hold around 1.7%. These receptors lack a known antigen. Source material: blood. These receptors came from a girl aged 10-17 years with multiple sclerosis.

The V gene is TRBV5-1, the J gene TRBJ2-1, with unresolved D. V lost 4 bases and J 5 bases, leaving 19 bases between the germline ends. CDR1 is SGHRS, CDR2 YFSETQ, per germline. The CDR3 consists of 16 residues. Here the CDR3 DNA reads TGCGCCAGCAGCCCTACAACCGCCCTTGGCCACAATGAGCAGTTCTTC. Its protein is CASSPTTALGHNEQFF.

This clonotype was detected once. The chain carries TRBV12-3 or TRBV12-4 and TRBJ2-7; no clear D. V was pared by 5 bases and J by 7 bases, with 27 bases between. This CDR3 has 17 residues. The CDR3: CASSLSPCGTGHGEQYF. Here the CDR3 DNA reads TGTGCCAGCAGTCTGTCACCTTGCGGTACCGGCCACGGTGAGCAGTACTTC.

In the case of this clonotype: A much larger clone sits a single nucleotide away, making a read error possible. The V gene is TRBV12-3 or TRBV12-4, the J gene TRBJ2-5; 8 bases agree with TRBD1. V shed 5 bases and J 4 bases; nucleotides not matched to a gene: 9. The CDR3 spans 15 residues. Here the CDR3 reads CASSHYRGTGETQYF. The CDR3 DNA follows: TGTGCCAGCAGTCACTACAGGGGGACGGGAGAGACCCAGTACTTC.

This clonotype showed up just a few times. The chain has TRBV7-9 and TRBJ2-7; D possibly matches TRBD1 or TRBD2 (5 bases each). The germline V gene encodes CDR1 SEHNR and CDR2 FQNEAQ (reference sequence). Deletions cut 1 base from V and 2 bases from J, with 15 bases between. This CDR3 is built from 16 residues. The CDR3 sequence: CASSLGGILEAYEQYF. CDR3 in DNA: TGTGCCAGCAGCTTAGGGGGCATCTTGGAGGCCTACGAGCAGTACTTC.

This sequence joins TRBV20-1 and TRBJ2-2, with 7 bases that match TRBD2. The germline gives CDR1 DFQATT, CDR2 SNEGSKA (reference sequence). The CDR3 sequence is 16 residues long. J was trimmed by 1 base and V by 0 bases; bases with no gene match: 5. In DNA, the CDR3 is TGCAGTGCTAGAGATGAGAAGCGGGGGAACACCGGGGAGCTGTTTTTT. Its translation: CSARDEKRGNTGELFF.

Only a few counts were recorded for this clonotype. The CDR3 is CASRAGRFTDTQYF. Written as DNA, the CDR3 is TGTGCCAGCAGAGCGGGACGATTCACAGATACGCAGTATTTT. The V and J genes are TRBV12-3 or TRBV12-4 and TRBJ2-3; 7 bases are a match to TRBD2. CDR3 length: 14 amino acids. J lost 2 bases, V lost 6 bases, and 5 bases had no gene match.

The V gene is TRBV7-2, the J gene TRBJ2-7, with TRBD1 matching over 9 bases. The CDR3 spans 16 residues. The V gene's germline CDR1 is SGHTA and CDR2 FQGNSA. The V segment lost 7 bases and the J segment 4 bases; nucleotides outside the gene matches: 14. The CDR3 loop reads CASTIGEDRGVYEQYF. CDR3 nucleotides: TGTGCCAGCACCATCGGCGAGGACAGGGGAGTATACGAGCAGTACTTC.

The J gene is TRBJ2-1, the V gene TRBV7-2; 7 bases line up with TRBD2. Germline V lookup: CDR1 SGHTA, CDR2 FQGNSA. CDR3 size: 15 residues. The V segment lost 2 bases and the J segment 3 bases; nucleotides outside the gene matches: 4. The CDR3 protein is CASSLFLADYNEQFF. CDR3 DNA sequence: TGTGCCAGCAGCTTATTTCTAGCGGACTACAATGAGCAGTTCTTC.

The chain recombines TRBV20-1 with TRBJ2-1; 10 bases agree with TRBD2. J was trimmed by 10 bases and V by 0 bases; bases with no gene match: 6. The CDR3 has 14 amino acids. Per germline, CDR1 DFQATT and CDR2 SNEGSKA (reference sequence). CDR3 loop: CSARDLAGAGEQFF. The CDR3 DNA is TGCAGTGCTAGAGATCTAGCGGGAGCGGGGGAGCAGTTCTTC.